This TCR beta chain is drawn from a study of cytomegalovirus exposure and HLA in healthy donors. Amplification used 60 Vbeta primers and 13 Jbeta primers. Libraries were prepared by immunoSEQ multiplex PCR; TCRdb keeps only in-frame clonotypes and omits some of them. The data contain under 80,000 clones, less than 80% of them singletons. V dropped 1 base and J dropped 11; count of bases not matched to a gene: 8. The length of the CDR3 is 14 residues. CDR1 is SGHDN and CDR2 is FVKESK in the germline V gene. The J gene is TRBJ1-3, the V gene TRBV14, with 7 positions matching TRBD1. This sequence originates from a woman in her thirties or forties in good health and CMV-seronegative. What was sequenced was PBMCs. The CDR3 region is CASSQARGLGAIYF. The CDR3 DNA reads TGTGCCAGCAGCCAAGCGAGGGGGCTCGGGGCCATATATTTT.